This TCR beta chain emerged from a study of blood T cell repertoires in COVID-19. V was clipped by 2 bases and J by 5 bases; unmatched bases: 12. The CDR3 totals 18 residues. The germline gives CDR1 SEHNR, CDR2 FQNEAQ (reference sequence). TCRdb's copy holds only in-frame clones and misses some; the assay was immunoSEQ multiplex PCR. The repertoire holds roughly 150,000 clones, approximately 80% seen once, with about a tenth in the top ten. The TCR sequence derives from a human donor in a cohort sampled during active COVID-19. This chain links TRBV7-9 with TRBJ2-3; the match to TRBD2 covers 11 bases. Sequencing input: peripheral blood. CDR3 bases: TGTGCCAGCAGCTTACTTATCCGTAGCGGGGGGGCGCAAGATACGCAGTATTTT. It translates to CASSLLIRSGGAQDTQYF.